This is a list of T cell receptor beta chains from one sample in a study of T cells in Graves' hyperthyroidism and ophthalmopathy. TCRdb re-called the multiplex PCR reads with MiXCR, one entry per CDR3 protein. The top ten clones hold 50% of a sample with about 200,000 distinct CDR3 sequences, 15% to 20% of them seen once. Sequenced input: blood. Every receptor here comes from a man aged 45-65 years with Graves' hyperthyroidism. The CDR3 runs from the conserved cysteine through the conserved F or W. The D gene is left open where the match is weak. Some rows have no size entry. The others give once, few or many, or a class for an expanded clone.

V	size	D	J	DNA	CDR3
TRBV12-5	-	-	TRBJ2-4	TGTGCTAGTGGTTTGCGGGGTAAAGCCAAAAACATTCAGTACTTC	CASGLRGKAKNIQYF
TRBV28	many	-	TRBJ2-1	TGTGCCAGCAGCAACACCGGGACCGAGGTCAATGAGCAGTTCTTC	CASSNTGTEVNEQFF
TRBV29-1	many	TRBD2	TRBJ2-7	TGCAGCGTTCGTAGGATGCTAGCGGGTCTGCAGTACTTC	CSVRRMLAGLQYF
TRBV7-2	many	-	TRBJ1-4	TGTGCCAGCAGCTCGGGGGAGGAAAAACTGTTTTTT	CASSSGEEKLFF
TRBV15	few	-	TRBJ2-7	TGTGCCACCAGCAGATACAGGGAAACCCACGAGCAGTACTTC	CATSRYRETHEQYF
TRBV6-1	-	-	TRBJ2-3	TGTGCCAGCAGTCGTGATTTGGGCACCACAGATACGCAGTATTTT	CASSRDLGTTDTQYF
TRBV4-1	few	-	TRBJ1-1	TGCGCCAGCAGCCAGTTTCCTCAGGGAGACACTGAAGCTTTCTTT	CASSQFPQGDTEAFF
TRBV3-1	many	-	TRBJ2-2	TGTGCCAGCAGCCAAGATTTAGGGTATAACACCGGGGAGCTGTTTTTT	CASSQDLGYNTGELFF
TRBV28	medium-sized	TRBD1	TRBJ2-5	TGTGCCAGCGGAATGGACAGGGAACAGGAGACCCAGTACTTC	CASGMDREQETQYF
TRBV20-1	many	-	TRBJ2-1	TGCAGTGCTAATGATGTAGCGGATGAGCAGTTCTTC	CSANDVADEQFF
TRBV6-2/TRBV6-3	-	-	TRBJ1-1	TGTGCCAGCAGGGGGGGAGCCGAAGCTTTCTTT	CASRGGAEAFF